The 11 T cell receptor beta chains below all came from one sample that was sequenced in a study of shared clonotypes between healthy human individuals. The table came from immunoSEQ multiplex PCR; TCRdb's copy has only in-frame clones and leaves some out. The sample lists some 1,600,000 clones, under 99% occurring once. The specimen was naive CD4+ T cells sorted from blood. Specified subset: CD45RA+ positively selected. All receptors derive from a man aged 25 to 40 in good health.

The CDR3: CASSERTRTGELFF. In DNA form, the CDR3 reads TGTGCCAGCAGTGAAAGGACTAGAACCGGGGAGCTGTTTTTT. The gene calls are TRBV2 and TRBJ2-2, with 7 bases lining up with TRBD2. Trimming at V came to 2 bases and at J to 5 bases, leaving 2 bases not matched to a gene. This CDR3 has 14 amino acids. CDR1 SNHLY and CDR2 FYNNEI come from the germline V gene.

The rearrangement uses TRBV16 and TRBJ2-7; D gene unclear. Germline V CDR1 and CDR2: KGHSY, FQNENV. Between the trimmed V and J ends, which lost 8 bases and 4 bases, there was a span of 9 bases. The CDR3 loop spans 11 amino acids. The CDR3: CASAVDYEQYF. The CDR3 bases are TGTGCCAGCGCGGTCGATTACGAGCAGTACTTC.

About this clone: Other DNA sequences in the same sample also yield this CDR3. V is TRBV18 and J is TRBJ2-5; 7 bases map to TRBD2. The CDR3 is 11 residues long. Germline CDR1 reads KGHSH; CDR2 reads LQKENI. The junction had 2 bases not matched to a gene; V was cut back by 8 bases and J by 5 bases. CDR3 loop: CASTGGETQYF. The CDR3 DNA follows: TGTGCCAGCACCGGGGGGGAGACCCAGTACTTC.

The chain joins TRBV6-5 to TRBJ2-1, with 8 bases matching TRBD1. CDR1 is MNHEY, CDR2 SVGAGI, per germline. The ends lost 6 bases at V and 9 bases at J; junction bases unmatched: 13. CDR3 size: 15 residues. Here the CDR3 reads CASRDTGGRFVEQFF. The CDR3 bases are TGTGCCAGCAGAGACACAGGGGGGCGATTCGTTGAGCAGTTCTTC.

This clone appeared a single time. V gene TRBV6-5 combines with J gene TRBJ2-1, with D tentatively TRBD2 (6 bases). The CDR3 runs to 14 residues. The ends were cut back, 1 base at V and 4 bases at J, with 8 bases in the middle. Germline CDR1 is MNHEY and CDR2 is SVGAGI. DNA for the CDR3: TGTGCCAGCAGTTACTACGGGGGTTACAATGAGCAGTTCTTC. Translated: CASSYYGGYNEQFF.

About this clone itself: One end of the junction is discordant with germline, which a read error may explain. V and J are TRBV2 and TRBJ2-7; D not certain. CDR3 length: 11 amino acids. Germline V CDR1 and CDR2: SNHLY, FYNNEI. The CDR3 coding sequence is TGTGCCAGCAGTGAAGAGTCAGCGTCTAGTTTC. Residues: CASSEESASSF.

J is TRBJ1-4 and V is TRBV7-9, with D perhaps TRBD1 (6 bases). Trimming removed 6 bases from V and 12 bases from J, with 14 bases in between. The germline gives CDR1 SEHNR, CDR2 FQNEAQ (reference sequence). The CDR3 contains 12 residues. CDR3 protein: CASSQQGTELFF. The CDR3 nucleotides read TGTGCCAGCAGTCAACAGGGTACGGAACTGTTTTTT. The full variable domain, its missing parts supplied by reference TRBV7-9 and TRBJ1-4, is DTGVSQNPRHKITKRGQNVTFRCDPISEHNRLYWYRQTLGQGPEFLTYFQNEAQLEKSRLLSDRFSAERPKGSFSTLEIQRTEQGDSAMYLCASSQQGTELFFGSGTQLSVL.

This rearrangement joins TRBV2 to TRBJ1-5; 7 nucleotides align to TRBD1. CDR1 and CDR2 (germline): SNHLY, FYNNEI. The length of the CDR3 is 14 residues. The V and J ends lost 6 bases and 2 bases, in that order; junction bases with no gene match: 4. The CDR3 nucleotides read TGTGCCAGCAGAGACAGGGTCGGCAATCAGCCCCAGCATTTT. Translated, it gives CASRDRVGNQPQHF.

Written as DNA, the CDR3 is TGTGCCAGCAGACCGGGACAGGGGGCTGTGTTCCCCTACGAGCAGTACTTC. Translating gives CASRPGQGAVFPYEQYF. This chain connects TRBV6-8 to TRBJ2-7, with 12 bases aligning to TRBD1. Germline CDR1 and CDR2: MNHGY and SAAAGT. Trimming cost V 6 bases and J 2 bases; bases outside gene matches: 11. The length of the CDR3 is 17 residues.

Concerning this clone: Other DNA variants within this sample encode the same CDR3. The V call is TRBV5-1, the J call TRBJ2-5; TRBD2 might be the D (5 bases). The germline V gene has CDR1 SGHRS and CDR2 YFSETQ. The V and J ends lost 0 bases and 4 bases respectively, with 7 bases between them. This CDR3 contains 13 residues. Here the CDR3 DNA reads TGCGCCAGCAGCTTGGGAGGGCGAGAGACCCAGTACTTC. It translates to CASSLGGRETQYF.

The chain joins TRBV27 to TRBJ2-7, with D perhaps being TRBD1 or TRBD2 (5 bases each). There are 15 residues in the CDR3. Looked up from germline, CDR1 is MNHEY and CDR2 is SMNVEV (reference sequence). V was cut by 5 bases and J by 3 bases, with 17 bases left in between. Here the CDR3 reads CASSLTGTVNYEQYF. For the CDR3, the DNA is TGTGCCAGCAGTCTCACCGGGACGGTTAACTACGAGCAGTACTTC.